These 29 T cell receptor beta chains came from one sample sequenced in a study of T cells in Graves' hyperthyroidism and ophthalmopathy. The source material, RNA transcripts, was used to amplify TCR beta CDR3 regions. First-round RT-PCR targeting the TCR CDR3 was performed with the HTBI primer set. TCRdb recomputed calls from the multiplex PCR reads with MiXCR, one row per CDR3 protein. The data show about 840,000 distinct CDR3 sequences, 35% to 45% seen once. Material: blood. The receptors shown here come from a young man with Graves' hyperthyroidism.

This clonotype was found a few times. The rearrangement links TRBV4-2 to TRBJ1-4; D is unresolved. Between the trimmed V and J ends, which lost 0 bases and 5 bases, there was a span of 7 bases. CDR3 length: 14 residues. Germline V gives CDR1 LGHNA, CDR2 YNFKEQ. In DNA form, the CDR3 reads TGTGCCAGCAGCCAAGAACGGTTGAATGAAAAACTGTTTTTT. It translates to CASSQERLNEKLFF.

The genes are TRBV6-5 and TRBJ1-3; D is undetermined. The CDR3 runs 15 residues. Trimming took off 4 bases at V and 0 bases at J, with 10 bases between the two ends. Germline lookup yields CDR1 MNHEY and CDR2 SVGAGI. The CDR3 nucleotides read TGTGCCAGCAGTTCCGGCATGTCCTCTGGAAACACCATATATTTT. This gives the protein CASSSGMSSGNTIYF.

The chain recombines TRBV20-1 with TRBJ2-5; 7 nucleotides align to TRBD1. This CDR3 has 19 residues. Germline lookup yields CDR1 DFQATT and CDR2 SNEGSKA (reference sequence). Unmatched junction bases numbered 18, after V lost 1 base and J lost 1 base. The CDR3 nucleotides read TGCAGTGCTAGAGGCGGCCGGGACAGACTTCAGGGAGTCCAAGAGACCCAGTACTTC. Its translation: CSARGGRDRLQGVQETQYF.

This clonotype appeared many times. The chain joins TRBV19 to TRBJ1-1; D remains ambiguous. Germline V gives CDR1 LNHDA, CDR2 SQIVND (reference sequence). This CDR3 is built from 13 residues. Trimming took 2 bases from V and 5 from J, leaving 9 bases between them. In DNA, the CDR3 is TGTGCCAGTAGTATAAGCCTGAGGACTGAAGCTTTCTTT. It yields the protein CASSISLRTEAFF.

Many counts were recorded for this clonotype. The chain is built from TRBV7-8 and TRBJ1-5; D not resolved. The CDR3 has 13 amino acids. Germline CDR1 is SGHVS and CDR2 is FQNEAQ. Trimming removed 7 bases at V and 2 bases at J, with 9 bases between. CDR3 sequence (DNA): TGTGCCAGCAAGCAGGCGGGCAATCAGCCCCAGCATTTT. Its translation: CASKQAGNQPQHF.

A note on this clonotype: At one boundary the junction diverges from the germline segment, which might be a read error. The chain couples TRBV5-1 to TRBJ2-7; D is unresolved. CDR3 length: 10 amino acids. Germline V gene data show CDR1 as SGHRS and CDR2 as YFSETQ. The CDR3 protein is CASSYYAQYF. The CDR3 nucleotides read TGCGCCAGCAGCTACTACGCGCAGTACTTC.

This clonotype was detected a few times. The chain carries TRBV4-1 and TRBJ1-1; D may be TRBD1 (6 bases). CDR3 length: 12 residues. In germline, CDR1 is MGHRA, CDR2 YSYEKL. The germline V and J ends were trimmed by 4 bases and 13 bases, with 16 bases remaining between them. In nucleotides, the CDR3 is TGCGCCAGCAGCCTCAACGGGGGGGCAGTTTTCTTT. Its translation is CASSLNGGAVFF.

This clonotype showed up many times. In DNA form, the CDR3 reads TGTGCCAGCAGCGATACAGGGGGGAATCAGCCCCAGCATTTT. Amino acids: CASSDTGGNQPQHF. The V and J genes are TRBV7-9 and TRBJ1-5, with TRBD1 matching 8 bases. CDR1 and CDR2 (germline): SEHNR, FQNEAQ (reference sequence). The CDR3 contains 14 residues. The trim removed 5 bases at V and 4 bases at J, leaving 4 bases unmatched. The full variable domain, completed using reference TRBV7-9 and TRBJ1-5, is DTGVSQNPRHKITKRGQNVTFRCDPISEHNRLYWYRQTLGQGPEFLTYFQNEAQLEKSRLLSDRFSAERPKGSFSTLEIQRTEQGDSAMYLCASSDTGGNQPQHFGDGTRLSIL.

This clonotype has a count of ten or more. The CDR3 DNA sequence: TGTGCCAGCAGCGACCCGCCGGGCAGGGGGCCGAACACTGAAGCTTTCTTT. Protein sequence: CASSDPPGRGPNTEAFF. The genes are TRBV9 and TRBJ1-1; the match to TRBD1 covers 8 bases. CDR1 and CDR2 from the germline V gene are SGDLS and YYNGEE. V lost 3 bases to trimming and J lost 1 base; unmatched junction nucleotides: 11. The CDR3 is 17 amino acids.

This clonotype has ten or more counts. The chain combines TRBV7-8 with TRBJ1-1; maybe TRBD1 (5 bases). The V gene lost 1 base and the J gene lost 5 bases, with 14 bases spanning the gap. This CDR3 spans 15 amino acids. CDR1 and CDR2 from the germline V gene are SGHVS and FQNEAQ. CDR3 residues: CASSLDGHGGTEAFF. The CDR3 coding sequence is TGTGCCAGCAGCTTAGATGGACATGGAGGGACTGAAGCTTTCTTT.

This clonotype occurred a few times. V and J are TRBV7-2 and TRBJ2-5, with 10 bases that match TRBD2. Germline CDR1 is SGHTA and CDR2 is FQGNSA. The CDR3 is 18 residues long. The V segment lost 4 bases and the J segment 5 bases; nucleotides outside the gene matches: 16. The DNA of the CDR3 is TGTGCCAGCAGCTCGACCTATAGCGGGAGGAGGTCAGGGGAGACCCAGTACTTC. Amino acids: CASSSTYSGRRSGETQYF.

The chain's CDR3 is CASSRDGAAEAFF. The DNA for the CDR3 is TGTGCCAGCAGTCGGGACGGGGCCGCTGAAGCTTTCTTT. This sequence joins TRBV7-9 and TRBJ1-1; maybe TRBD1 (5 bases). The germline CDR1 and CDR2 sequences are SEHNR and FQNEAQ (reference sequence). V lost 6 bases, J lost 6 bases, and 14 bases lay in between. The CDR3 consists of 13 residues.

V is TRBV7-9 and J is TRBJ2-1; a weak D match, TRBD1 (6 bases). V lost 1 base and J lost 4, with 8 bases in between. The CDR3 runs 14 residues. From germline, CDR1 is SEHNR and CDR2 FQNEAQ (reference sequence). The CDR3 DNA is TGTGCCAGCAGCTTAGAGACAGGATACAATGAGCAGTTCTTC. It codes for CASSLETGYNEQFF.

The CDR3 sequence: CSVSTGEQYF. For the CDR3, the DNA is TGCAGCGTTTCGACAGGGGAGCAGTACTTC. The chain links TRBV29-1 to TRBJ2-7; 7 positions agree with TRBD1. The CDR3 is made up of 10 amino acids. Germline V gene data show CDR1 as SQVTM and CDR2 as ANQGSEA. The V gene end was trimmed by 5 bases and the J gene end by 7 bases; junction bases not matched to a gene: 2.

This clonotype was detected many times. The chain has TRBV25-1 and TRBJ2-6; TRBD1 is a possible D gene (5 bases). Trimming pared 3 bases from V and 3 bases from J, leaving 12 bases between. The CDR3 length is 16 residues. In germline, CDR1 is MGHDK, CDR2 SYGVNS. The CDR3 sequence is CASSEGRVDGANVLTF. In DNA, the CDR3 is TGTGCCAGCAGTGAGGGCAGGGTCGATGGGGCCAACGTCCTGACTTTC. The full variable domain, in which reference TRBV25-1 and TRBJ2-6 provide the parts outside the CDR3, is EADIYQTPRYLVIGTGKKITLECSQTMGHDKMYWYQQDPGMELHLIHYSYGVNSTEKGDLSSESTVSRIRTEHFPLTLESARPSHTSQYLCASSEGRVDGANVLTFGAGSRLTVL.

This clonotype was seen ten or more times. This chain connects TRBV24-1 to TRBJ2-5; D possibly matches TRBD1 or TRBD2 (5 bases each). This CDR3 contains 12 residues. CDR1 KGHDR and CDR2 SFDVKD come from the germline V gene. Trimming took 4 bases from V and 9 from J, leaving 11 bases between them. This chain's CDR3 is CATSDTRGPQYF. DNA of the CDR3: TGTGCCACCAGTGACACAAGGGGACCCCAGTACTTC.

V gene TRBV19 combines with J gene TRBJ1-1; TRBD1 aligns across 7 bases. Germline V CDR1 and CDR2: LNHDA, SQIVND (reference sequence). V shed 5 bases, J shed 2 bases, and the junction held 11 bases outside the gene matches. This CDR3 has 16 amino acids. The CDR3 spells CASSEPGQRYNTEAFF. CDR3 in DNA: TGTGCCAGTAGTGAGCCGGGACAGCGGTATAACACTGAAGCTTTCTTT.

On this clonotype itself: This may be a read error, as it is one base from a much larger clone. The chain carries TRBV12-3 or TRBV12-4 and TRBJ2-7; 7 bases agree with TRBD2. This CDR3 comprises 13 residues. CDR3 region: CASSLGLADEQHF. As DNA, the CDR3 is TGTGCCAGCAGTTTAGGCCTAGCGGACGAGCAGCACTTC.

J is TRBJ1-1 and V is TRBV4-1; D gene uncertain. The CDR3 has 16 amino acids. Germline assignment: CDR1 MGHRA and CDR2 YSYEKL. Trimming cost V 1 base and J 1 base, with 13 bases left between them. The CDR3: CASSQVRQRANTEAFF. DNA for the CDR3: TGCGCCAGCAGCCAAGTGAGGCAGCGCGCGAACACTGAAGCTTTCTTT.

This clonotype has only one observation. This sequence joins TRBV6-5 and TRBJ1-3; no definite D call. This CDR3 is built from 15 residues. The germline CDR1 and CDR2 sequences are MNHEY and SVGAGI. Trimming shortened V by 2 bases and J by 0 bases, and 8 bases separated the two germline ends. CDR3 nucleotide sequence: TGTGCCAGCAGTTACGGCGGAACCTCTGGAAACACCATATATTTT. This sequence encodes CASSYGGTSGNTIYF.

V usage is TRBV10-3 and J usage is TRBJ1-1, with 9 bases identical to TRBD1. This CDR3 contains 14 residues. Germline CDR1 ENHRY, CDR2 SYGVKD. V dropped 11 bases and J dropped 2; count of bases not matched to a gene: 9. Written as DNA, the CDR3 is TGTGCCGGACGAGGGACAGGGCCAAACACTGAAGCTTTCTTT. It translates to CAGRGTGPNTEAFF.

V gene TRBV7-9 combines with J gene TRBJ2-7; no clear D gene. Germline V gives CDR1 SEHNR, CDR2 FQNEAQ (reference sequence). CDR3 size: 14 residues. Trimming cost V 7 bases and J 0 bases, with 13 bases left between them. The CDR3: CASKRLQSSYEQYF. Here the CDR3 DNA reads TGTGCCAGCAAACGTCTGCAGAGCTCCTACGAGCAGTACTTC.

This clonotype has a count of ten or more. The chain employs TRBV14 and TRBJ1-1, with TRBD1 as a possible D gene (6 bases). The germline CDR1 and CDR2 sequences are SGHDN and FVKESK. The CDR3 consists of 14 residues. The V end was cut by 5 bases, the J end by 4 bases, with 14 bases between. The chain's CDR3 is CASSNLTGSTEAFF. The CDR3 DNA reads TGTGCCAGCAGCAACCTTACAGGGAGCACTGAAGCTTTCTTT.

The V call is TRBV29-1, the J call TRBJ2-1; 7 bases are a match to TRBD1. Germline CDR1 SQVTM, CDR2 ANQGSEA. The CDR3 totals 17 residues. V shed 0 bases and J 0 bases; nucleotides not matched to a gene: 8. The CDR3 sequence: CSVEDPRQGSSYNEQFF. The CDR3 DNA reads TGCAGCGTTGAAGATCCCCGACAGGGAAGCTCCTACAATGAGCAGTTCTTC.

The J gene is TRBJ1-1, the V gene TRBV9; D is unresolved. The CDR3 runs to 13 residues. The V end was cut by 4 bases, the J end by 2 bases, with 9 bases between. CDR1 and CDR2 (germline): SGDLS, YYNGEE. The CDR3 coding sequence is TGTGCCAGCAGCTCCAACAGTAACACTGAAGCTTTCTTT. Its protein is CASSSNSNTEAFF.

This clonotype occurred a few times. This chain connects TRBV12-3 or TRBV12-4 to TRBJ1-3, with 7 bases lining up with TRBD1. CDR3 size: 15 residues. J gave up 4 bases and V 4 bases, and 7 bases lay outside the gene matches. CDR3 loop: CASSSAGTAGNTIYF. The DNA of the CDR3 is TGTGCCAGCAGTTCAGCCGGGACAGCGGGAAACACCATATATTTT.

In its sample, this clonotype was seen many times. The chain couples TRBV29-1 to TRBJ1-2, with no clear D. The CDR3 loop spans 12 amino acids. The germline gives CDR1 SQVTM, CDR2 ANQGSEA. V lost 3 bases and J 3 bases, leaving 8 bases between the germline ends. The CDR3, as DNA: TGCAGCGTTGATCGGGGAGACTATGGCTACACCTTC. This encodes CSVDRGDYGYTF.

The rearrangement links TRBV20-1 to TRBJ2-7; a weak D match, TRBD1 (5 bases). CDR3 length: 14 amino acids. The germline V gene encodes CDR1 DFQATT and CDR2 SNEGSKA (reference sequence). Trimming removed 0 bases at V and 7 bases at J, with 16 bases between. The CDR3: CSARDSSGRGEQYF. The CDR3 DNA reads TGCAGTGCTAGAGATTCGTCAGGTAGGGGAGAGCAGTACTTC.

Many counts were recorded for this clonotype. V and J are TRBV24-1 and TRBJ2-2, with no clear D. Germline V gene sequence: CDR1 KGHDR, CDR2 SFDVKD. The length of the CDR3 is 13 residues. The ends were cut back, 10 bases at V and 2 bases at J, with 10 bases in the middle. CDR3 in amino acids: CATGSSNTGELFF. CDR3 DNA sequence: TGTGCCACAGGGTCCTCCAACACCGGGGAGCTGTTTTTT.